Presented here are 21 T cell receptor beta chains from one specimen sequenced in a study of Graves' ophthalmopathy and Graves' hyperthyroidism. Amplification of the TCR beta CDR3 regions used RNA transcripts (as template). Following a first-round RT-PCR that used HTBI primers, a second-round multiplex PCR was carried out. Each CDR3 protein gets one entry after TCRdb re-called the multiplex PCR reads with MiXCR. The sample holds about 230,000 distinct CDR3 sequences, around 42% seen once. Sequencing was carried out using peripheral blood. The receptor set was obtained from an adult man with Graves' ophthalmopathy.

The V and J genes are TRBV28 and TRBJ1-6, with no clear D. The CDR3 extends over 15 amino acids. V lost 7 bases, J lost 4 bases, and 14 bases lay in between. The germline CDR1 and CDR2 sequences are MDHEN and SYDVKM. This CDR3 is CASTPLRPYNSPLHF. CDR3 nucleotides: TGTGCCAGCACCCCTTTGAGGCCATATAATTCACCCCTCCACTTT.

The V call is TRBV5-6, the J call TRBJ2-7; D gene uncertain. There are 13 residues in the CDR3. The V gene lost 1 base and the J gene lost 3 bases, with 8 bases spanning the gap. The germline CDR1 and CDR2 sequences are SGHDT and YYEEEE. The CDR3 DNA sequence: TGTGCCAGCAGCTTGCAGAGAGGCTACGAGCAGTACTTC. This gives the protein CASSLQRGYEQYF. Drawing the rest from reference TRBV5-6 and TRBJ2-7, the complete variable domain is DAGVTQSPTHLIKTRGQQVTLRCSPKSGHDTVSWYQQALGQGPQFIFQYYEEEERQRGNFPDRFSGHQFPNYSSELNVNALLLGDSALYLCASSLQRGYEQYFGPGTRLTVT.

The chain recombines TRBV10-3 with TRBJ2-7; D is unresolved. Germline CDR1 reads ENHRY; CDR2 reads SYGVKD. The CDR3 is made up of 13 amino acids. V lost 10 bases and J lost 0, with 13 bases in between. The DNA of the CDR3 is TGTGCCAGCTCCTCGACGGACTCCTACGAGCAGTACTTC. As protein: CASSSTDSYEQYF.

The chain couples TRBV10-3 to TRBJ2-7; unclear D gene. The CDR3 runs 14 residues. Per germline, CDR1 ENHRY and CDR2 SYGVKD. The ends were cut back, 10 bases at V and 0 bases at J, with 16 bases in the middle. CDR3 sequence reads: CASKAIPSSYEQYF. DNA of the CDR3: TGTGCCAGCAAGGCCATCCCCAGCTCCTACGAGCAGTACTTC.

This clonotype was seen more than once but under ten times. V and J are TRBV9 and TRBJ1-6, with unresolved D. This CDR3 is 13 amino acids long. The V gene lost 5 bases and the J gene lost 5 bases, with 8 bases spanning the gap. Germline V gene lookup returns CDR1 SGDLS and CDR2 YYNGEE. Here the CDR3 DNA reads TGTGCCAGCAGGGACCTAGATAATTCACCCCTCCACTTT. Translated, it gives CASRDLDNSPLHF. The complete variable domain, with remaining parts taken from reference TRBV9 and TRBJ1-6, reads DSGVTQTPKHLITATGQRVTLRCSPRSGDLSVYWYQQSLDQGLQFLIQYYNGEERAKGNILERFSAQQFPDLHSELNLSSLELGDSALYFCASRDLDNSPLHFGNGTRLTVT.

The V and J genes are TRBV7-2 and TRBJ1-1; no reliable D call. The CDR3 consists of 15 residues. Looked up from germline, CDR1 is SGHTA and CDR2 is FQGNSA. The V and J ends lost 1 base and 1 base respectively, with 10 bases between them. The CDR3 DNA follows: TGTGCCAGCAGCTTAGATACTGGGCGGAACACTGAAGCTTTCTTT. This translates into CASSLDTGRNTEAFF.

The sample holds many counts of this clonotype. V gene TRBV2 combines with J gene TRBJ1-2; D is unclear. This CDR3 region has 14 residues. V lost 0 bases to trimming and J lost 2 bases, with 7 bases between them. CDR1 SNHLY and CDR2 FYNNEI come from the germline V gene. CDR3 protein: CASSEAVLNYGYTF. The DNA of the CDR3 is TGTGCCAGCAGTGAAGCGGTACTGAACTATGGCTACACCTTC. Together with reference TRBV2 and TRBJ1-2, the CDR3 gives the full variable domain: EPEVTQTPSHQVTQMGQEVILRCVPISNHLYFYWYRQILGQKVEFLVSFYNNEISEKSEIFDDQFSVERPDGSNFTLKIRSTKLEDSAMYFCASSEAVLNYGYTFGSGTRLTVV.

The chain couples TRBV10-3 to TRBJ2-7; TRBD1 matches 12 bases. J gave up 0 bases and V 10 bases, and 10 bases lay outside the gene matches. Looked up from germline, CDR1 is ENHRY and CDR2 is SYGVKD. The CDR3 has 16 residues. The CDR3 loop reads CATTGQGALSSYEQYF. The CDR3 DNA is TGTGCCACGACGGGACAGGGGGCCCTTTCCTCCTACGAGCAGTACTTC.

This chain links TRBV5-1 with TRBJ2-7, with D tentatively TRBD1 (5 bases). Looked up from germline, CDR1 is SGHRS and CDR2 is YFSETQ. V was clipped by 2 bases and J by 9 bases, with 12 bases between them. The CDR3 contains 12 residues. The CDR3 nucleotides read TGCGCCAGCAGCTTATGGGGCCACGGGCAGTACTTC. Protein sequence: CASSLWGHGQYF.

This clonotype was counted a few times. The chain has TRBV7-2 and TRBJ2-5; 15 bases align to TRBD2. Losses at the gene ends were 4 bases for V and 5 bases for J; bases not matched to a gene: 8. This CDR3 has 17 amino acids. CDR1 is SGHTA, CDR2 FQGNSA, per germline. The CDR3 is CASSSPGLAGGWETQYF. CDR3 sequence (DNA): TGTGCCAGCAGCTCGCCGGGACTAGCGGGGGGCTGGGAGACCCAGTACTTC. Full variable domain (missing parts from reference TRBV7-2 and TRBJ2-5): GAGVSQSPSNKVTEKGKDVELRCDPISGHTALYWYRQSLGQGLEFLIYFQGNSAPDKSGLPSDRFSAERTGGSVSTLTIQRTQQEDSAVYLCASSSPGLAGGWETQYFGPGTRLLVL.

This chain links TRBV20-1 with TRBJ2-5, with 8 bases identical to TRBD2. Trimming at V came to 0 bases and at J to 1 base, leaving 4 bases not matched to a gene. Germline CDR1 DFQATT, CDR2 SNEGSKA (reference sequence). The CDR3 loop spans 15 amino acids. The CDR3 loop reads CSARELADIQETQYF. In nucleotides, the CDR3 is TGCAGTGCTAGAGAACTAGCGGACATCCAAGAGACCCAGTACTTC.

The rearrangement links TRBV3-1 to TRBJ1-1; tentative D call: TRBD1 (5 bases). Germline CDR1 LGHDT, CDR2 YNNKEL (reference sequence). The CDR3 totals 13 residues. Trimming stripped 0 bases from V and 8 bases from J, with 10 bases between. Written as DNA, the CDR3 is TGTGCCAGCAGCCAAGAAAGGGGCGCCGAAGCTTTCTTT. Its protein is CASSQERGAEAFF.

The CDR3 DNA reads as TGTGCCAGCATCGCAGGGGGTGAAGCTTTCTTT. It is translated as CASIAGGEAFF. The rearrangement links TRBV6-5 to TRBJ1-1, with 7 bases that match TRBD1. This CDR3 is 11 amino acids long. V lost 7 bases, J lost 7 bases, and 3 bases stayed unmatched. Germline V gene sequence: CDR1 MNHEY, CDR2 SVGAGI.

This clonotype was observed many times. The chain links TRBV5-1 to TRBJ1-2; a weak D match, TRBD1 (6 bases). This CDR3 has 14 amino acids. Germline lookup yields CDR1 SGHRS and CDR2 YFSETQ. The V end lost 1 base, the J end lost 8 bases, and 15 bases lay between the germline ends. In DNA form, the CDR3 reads TGCGCCAGCAGCTTGAGCCGGGACACACGGGGCTACACCTTC. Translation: CASSLSRDTRGYTF.

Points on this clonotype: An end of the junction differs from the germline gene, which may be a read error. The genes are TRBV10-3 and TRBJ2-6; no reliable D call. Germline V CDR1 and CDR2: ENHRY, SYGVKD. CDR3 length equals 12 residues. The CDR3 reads CAISGGTNVLTF. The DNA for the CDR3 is TGTGCCATCAGTGGTGGGACCAACGTCCTGACTTTC.

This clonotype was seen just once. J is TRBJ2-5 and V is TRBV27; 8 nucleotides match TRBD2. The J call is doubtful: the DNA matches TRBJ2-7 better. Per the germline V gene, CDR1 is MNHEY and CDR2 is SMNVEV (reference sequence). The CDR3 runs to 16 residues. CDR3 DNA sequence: TGTGCCAGCAAAAGTATCGCGGGACTAGACGCCTACGAGCAGTACTTC. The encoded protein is CASKSIAGLDAYEQYF.

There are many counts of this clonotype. CDR3 in amino acids: CASTGVTGELFF. The CDR3 DNA is TGTGCCAGCACAGGGGTTACCGGGGAGCTGTTTTTT. The chain is built from TRBV7-6 and TRBJ2-2, with D maybe TRBD1 (6 bases). V lost 7 bases to trimming and J lost 5 bases, with 8 bases between them. Germline V gene sequence: CDR1 SGHVS, CDR2 FNYEAQ. The length of the CDR3 is 12 residues.

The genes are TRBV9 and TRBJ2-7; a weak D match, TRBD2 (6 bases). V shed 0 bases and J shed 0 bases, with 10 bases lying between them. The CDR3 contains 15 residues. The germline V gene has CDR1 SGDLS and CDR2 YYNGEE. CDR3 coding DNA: TGTGCCAGCAGCGTAGCTGGGGGGAGCTCCTACGAGCAGTACTTC. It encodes CASSVAGGSSYEQYF.

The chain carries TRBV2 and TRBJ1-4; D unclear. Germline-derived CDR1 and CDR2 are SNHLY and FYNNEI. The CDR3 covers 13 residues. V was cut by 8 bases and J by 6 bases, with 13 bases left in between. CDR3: CASSPPWDEKLFF. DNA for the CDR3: TGTGCCAGCTCACCACCCTGGGATGAAAAACTGTTTTTT.

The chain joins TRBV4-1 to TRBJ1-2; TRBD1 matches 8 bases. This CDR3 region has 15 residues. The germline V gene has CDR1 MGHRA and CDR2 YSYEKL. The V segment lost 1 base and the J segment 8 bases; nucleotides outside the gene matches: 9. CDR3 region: CASSQGVQGVEGYTF. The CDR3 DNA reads TGCGCCAGCAGCCAAGGGGTACAGGGGGTAGAGGGCTACACCTTC.

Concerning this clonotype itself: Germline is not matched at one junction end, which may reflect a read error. The CDR3 reads CANSMGGAVDEQYF. The CDR3 DNA follows: TGTGCCAATAGTATGGGGGGCGCGGTCGACGAGCAGTACTTC. The rearrangement links TRBV19 to TRBJ2-7; perhaps D is TRBD1 or TRBD2 (6 bases each). CDR3 size: 14 residues. CDR1 and CDR2 (germline): LNHDA, SQIVND (reference sequence).